This T cell receptor (beta chain) was identified in a study of T cells in Graves' hyperthyroidism and ophthalmopathy. Turning to the study itself: Peripheral blood was obtained at initial diagnosis, preceding any treatment.

Not enrolled were patients with uncontrolled infection, other autoimmune disease, pregnancy or lactation. Each diagnosis was grounded in clinical symptoms, serum thyroxine and TRAb, thyroid ultrasound, and orbital computed tomography. CDR1 and CDR2 (germline): SGHTS, YDEGEE. The CDR3 runs to 19 residues. As regards this clonotype: One end of the junction is discordant with germline, which a read error may explain.

The investigators amplified TCR beta CDR3 regions from RNA transcripts. First-round RT-PCR with HTBI primers amplified the TCR CDR3 region. MiXCR, run by TCRdb on the multiplex PCR reads, gives a single entry per CDR3 protein. The data show 45,000 to 60,000 distinct CDR3 sequences, just under 50% seen once. The chain carries TRBV5-8 and TRBJ1-1, with 11 bases fitting TRBD1. Sequencing used blood. This receptor was taken from a woman aged 25 to 45 with Graves' ophthalmopathy. This CDR3 reads CASNLVGRTGGRGHTEAFF. DNA of the CDR3: TGTGCCAGCAACTTGGTCGGGAGGACAGGGGGCCGGGGGCACACTGAAGCTTTCTTT. Looking up the rest from reference TRBV5-8 and TRBJ1-1 gives the full variable domain: EAGVTQSPTHLIKTRGQQATLRCSPISGHTSVYWYQQALGLGLQFLLWYDEGEERNRGNFPPRFSGRQFPNYSSELNVNALELEDSALYLCASNLVGRTGGRGHTEAFFGQGTRLTVV.